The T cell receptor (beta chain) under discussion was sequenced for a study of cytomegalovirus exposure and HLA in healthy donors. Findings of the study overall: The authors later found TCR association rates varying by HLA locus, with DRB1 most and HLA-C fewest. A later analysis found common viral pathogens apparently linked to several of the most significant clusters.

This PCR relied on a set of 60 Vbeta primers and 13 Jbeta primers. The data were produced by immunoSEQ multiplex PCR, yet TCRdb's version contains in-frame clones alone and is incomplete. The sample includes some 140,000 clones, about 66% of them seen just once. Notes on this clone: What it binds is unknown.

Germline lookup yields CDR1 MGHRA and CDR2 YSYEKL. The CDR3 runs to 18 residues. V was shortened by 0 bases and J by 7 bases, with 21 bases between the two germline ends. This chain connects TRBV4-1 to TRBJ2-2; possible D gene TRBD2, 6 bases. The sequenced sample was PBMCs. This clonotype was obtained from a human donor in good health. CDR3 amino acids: CASSQDAGTPRAGGELFF. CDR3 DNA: TGCGCCAGCAGCCAAGATGCCGGGACCCCTAGAGCGGGCGGGGAGCTGTTTTTT.